Listed below are T cell receptor beta chains from one sample, sequenced in a study of beta chain features in type 1 diabetes. Sequenced by immunoSEQ multiplex PCR; TCRdb stores in-frame clones only, minus some. The sample carries some 99,000 clones, almost 40% recorded once. The sequenced material came from stem cell memory CD4+ T cells from blood. Receptor source: a woman under 30 in good health. The CDR3 runs from the conserved cysteine through the conserved F or W. D genes are given only for firm matches. Size is stated for part of the rows, as once, few or many counts, or as a class when the clone is expanded.

cdr3_nt: TGTGCCAGCAGCTTAGGCCCAGCGGGCCGAGTCGAAGAGACCCAGTACTTC
cdr3_aa: CASSLGPAGRVEETQYF
d_call: -
j_call: TRBJ2-5
cdr3_length: 17
v_call: TRBV7-9
clone_size: -

cdr3_nt: TGTGCCAGCAGTAACGACAGGGGCCTCAATCAGCCCCAGCATTTT
cdr3_aa: CASSNDRGLNQPQHF
d_call: TRBD1
j_call: TRBJ1-5
cdr3_length: 15
v_call: TRBV28
clone_size: -

cdr3_nt: TGTGCCAGCAGCTTGCGGGCTGGCAGCAATCAGCCCCAGCATTTT
cdr3_aa: CASSLRAGSNQPQHF
d_call: -
j_call: TRBJ1-5
cdr3_length: 15
v_call: TRBV11-2
clone_size: few

cdr3_nt: TGTGCCAGCAGCCGGAACGTAGGGGTCACTGGGGAGCTGTTTTTT
cdr3_aa: CASSRNVGVTGELFF
d_call: -
j_call: TRBJ2-2
cdr3_length: 15
v_call: TRBV4-2
clone_size: -

cdr3_nt: TGTGCCTGGAGTGTCACCGGGGAGACCCAGTACTTC
cdr3_aa: CAWSVTGETQYF
d_call: -
j_call: TRBJ2-5
cdr3_length: 12
v_call: TRBV30
clone_size: -

cdr3_nt: TGTGCCAGCAGTCTGCTGAGTGGGGGGTACAATGAGCAGTTCTTC
cdr3_aa: CASSLLSGGYNEQFF
d_call: -
j_call: TRBJ2-1
cdr3_length: 15
v_call: TRBV6-5
clone_size: once

cdr3_nt: TGCGCCAGCAGCTTCAATCGAGGCGGGATAAAAAAGCAGTTCTTC
cdr3_aa: CASSFNRGGIKKQFF
d_call: -
j_call: TRBJ2-1
cdr3_length: 15
v_call: TRBV5-1
clone_size: -

cdr3_nt: TGTGCCAGCAGCAAAGGGTTAGCGGGAGTACTCGAGCAGTACTTC
cdr3_aa: CASSKGLAGVLEQYF
d_call: -
j_call: TRBJ2-7
cdr3_length: 15
v_call: TRBV21-1
clone_size: few

cdr3_nt: TGTGCCAGCAGCTTAGGTATCGTCAATCAGCCCCAGCATTTT
cdr3_aa: CASSLGIVNQPQHF
d_call: -
j_call: TRBJ1-5
cdr3_length: 14
v_call: TRBV7-2
clone_size: -

cdr3_nt: TGTGCCAGCAGGGGGACAGCATATGGCTACACCTTC
cdr3_aa: CASRGTAYGYTF
d_call: TRBD1
j_call: TRBJ1-2
cdr3_length: 12
v_call: TRBV2
clone_size: -

cdr3_nt: TGTGCCAGCAGCTTGCGGACAGGTTCTAATCAGCCCCAGCATTTT
cdr3_aa: CASSLRTGSNQPQHF
d_call: TRBD1
j_call: TRBJ1-5
cdr3_length: 15
v_call: TRBV5-6
clone_size: -

cdr3_nt: TGCGCCAGCAGCTTGGCGCCACTGAGCTCCTACGAGCAGTACTTC
cdr3_aa: CASSLAPLSSYEQYF
d_call: -
j_call: TRBJ2-7
cdr3_length: 15
v_call: TRBV5-1
clone_size: -

cdr3_nt: TGCGCCAGCAGCTTGGGACTAGCGGACCGCCAAGAGACCCAGTACTTC
cdr3_aa: CASSLGLADRQETQYF
d_call: TRBD2
j_call: TRBJ2-5
cdr3_length: 16
v_call: TRBV5-1
clone_size: -

cdr3_nt: TGTGCCAGCAGTTACCAAGCAGGGGATCACGAGCAGTACTTC
cdr3_aa: CASSYQAGDHEQYF
d_call: -
j_call: TRBJ2-7
cdr3_length: 14
v_call: TRBV6-6
clone_size: -

cdr3_nt: TGTGCCAGCAGTTCTACTACCTACGAGCAGTACTTC
cdr3_aa: CASSSTTYEQYF
d_call: -
j_call: TRBJ2-7
cdr3_length: 12
v_call: TRBV28
clone_size: -

cdr3_nt: TGTGCCAGCAGCTTGGCGCCGACAGGCGTTCCCTCTGGAAACACCATATATTTT
cdr3_aa: CASSLAPTGVPSGNTIYF
d_call: -
j_call: TRBJ1-3
cdr3_length: 18
v_call: TRBV5-8
clone_size: -

cdr3_nt: TGTGCCAGCAGCAGGAGACAGGCGGCCAAAAACATTCAGTACTTC
cdr3_aa: CASSRRQAAKNIQYF
d_call: -
j_call: TRBJ2-4
cdr3_length: 15
v_call: TRBV6-6
clone_size: few

cdr3_nt: TGCGCCAGCAGCTTGGCACAGGGGGCCCGCTCTGGGGCCAACGTCCTGACTTTC
cdr3_aa: CASSLAQGARSGANVLTF
d_call: TRBD1
j_call: TRBJ2-6
cdr3_length: 18
v_call: TRBV5-1
clone_size: -

cdr3_nt: TGTGCCAGCAGCCAAGTCAGGCGCGGGAGCTTCGGTGAGCAGTTCTTC
cdr3_aa: CASSQVRRGSFGEQFF
d_call: TRBD2
j_call: TRBJ2-1
cdr3_length: 16
v_call: TRBV4-2
clone_size: -

cdr3_nt: TGCGCCAGCAGCTGGCCGACAGGGGGCTATGAGCAGTTCTTC
cdr3_aa: CASSWPTGGYEQFF
d_call: TRBD1
j_call: TRBJ2-1
cdr3_length: 14
v_call: TRBV5-1
clone_size: -

cdr3_nt: TGTGCCAGCAGCCTGGCCGGACACTCCTATGGCTACACCTTC
cdr3_aa: CASSLAGHSYGYTF
d_call: -
j_call: TRBJ1-2
cdr3_length: 14
v_call: TRBV27
clone_size: few

cdr3_nt: TGTGCCAGCAGTCAACCTTCGGGACTAGCGGTAGAGCAGTACTTC
cdr3_aa: CASSQPSGLAVEQYF
d_call: TRBD2
j_call: TRBJ2-7
cdr3_length: 15
v_call: TRBV2
clone_size: -

cdr3_nt: TGTGCCAGCAGCTTGGAGGCCAGGGGAGACTTCCACGAGCAGTACTTC
cdr3_aa: CASSLEARGDFHEQYF
d_call: -
j_call: TRBJ2-7
cdr3_length: 16
v_call: TRBV5-4
clone_size: -

cdr3_nt: TGTGCCAGCACCACGACAGGGTTTATCAATGAGCAGTTCTTC
cdr3_aa: CASTTTGFINEQFF
d_call: TRBD1
j_call: TRBJ2-1
cdr3_length: 14
v_call: TRBV2
clone_size: -

cdr3_nt: TGTGCCAGCTCACAACTCTCGACAGGGTTGGGCGGCAATGGCTACACCTTC
cdr3_aa: CASSQLSTGLGGNGYTF
d_call: TRBD1
j_call: TRBJ1-2
cdr3_length: 17
v_call: TRBV18
clone_size: -

cdr3_nt: TGTGCCAGTAGTATCTCCAGCGGGGGCGACGTCGGTACGCAGTATTTT
cdr3_aa: CASSISSGGDVGTQYF
d_call: TRBD2
j_call: TRBJ2-3
cdr3_length: 16
v_call: TRBV19
clone_size: few

cdr3_nt: TGTGCCAGCAGCCAAGAGAAGAAAGCCAACTCTGGAAACACCATATATTTT
cdr3_aa: CASSQEKKANSGNTIYF
d_call: -
j_call: TRBJ1-3
cdr3_length: 17
v_call: TRBV14
clone_size: once

cdr3_nt: TGTGCCAGCTCACCACCGATGGGAGCGTTGAACACCGGGGAGCTGTTTTTT
cdr3_aa: CASSPPMGALNTGELFF
d_call: -
j_call: TRBJ2-2
cdr3_length: 17
v_call: TRBV18
clone_size: -

cdr3_nt: TGTGCCAGCAGTTACTCGGGCCGCTATAGCAATCAGCCCCAGCATTTT
cdr3_aa: CASSYSGRYSNQPQHF
d_call: -
j_call: TRBJ1-5
cdr3_length: 16
v_call: TRBV6-6
clone_size: -

cdr3_nt: TGTGCCAGCAGCCGTCCCGGGACAGGGTCCCCCTACAATGAGCAGTTCTTC
cdr3_aa: CASSRPGTGSPYNEQFF
d_call: TRBD1
j_call: TRBJ2-1
cdr3_length: 17
v_call: TRBV7-9
clone_size: -

cdr3_nt: TGTGCCTGGAGTGCCTGGACAGCAAGGGACACTGAAGCTTTCTTT
cdr3_aa: CAWSAWTARDTEAFF
d_call: -
j_call: TRBJ1-1
cdr3_length: 15
v_call: TRBV30
clone_size: -

cdr3_nt: TGTGCCAGCAGTTACCCTCCGTGGCAGTACTTC
cdr3_aa: CASSYPPWQYF
d_call: -
j_call: TRBJ2-7
cdr3_length: 11
v_call: TRBV6-5
clone_size: once

cdr3_nt: TGTGCCAGCAGCTTAGCACGAGTCCCGACAGGTCCTTCCTACGAGCAGTACTTC
cdr3_aa: CASSLARVPTGPSYEQYF
d_call: -
j_call: TRBJ2-7
cdr3_length: 18
v_call: TRBV7-2
clone_size: few

cdr3_nt: TGTGCCATCAAAATTGACAGGGGACCCTACGAGCAGTACTTC
cdr3_aa: CAIKIDRGPYEQYF
d_call: TRBD1
j_call: TRBJ2-7
cdr3_length: 14
v_call: TRBV10-3
clone_size: few

cdr3_nt: TGCGCCAGCAGCTTTGAAGGGAGAAAGACCGGGGAGCTGTTTTTT
cdr3_aa: CASSFEGRKTGELFF
d_call: -
j_call: TRBJ2-2
cdr3_length: 15
v_call: TRBV5-1
clone_size: -

cdr3_nt: TGTGCCAGCAGAGTGACAGGGAGGACTTACGAGCAGTACTTC
cdr3_aa: CASRVTGRTYEQYF
d_call: -
j_call: TRBJ2-7
cdr3_length: 14
v_call: TRBV6-5
clone_size: -

cdr3_nt: TGTGCCAACCGTCGGGCGGGAGACAACACCGGGGAGCTGTTTTTT
cdr3_aa: CANRRAGDNTGELFF
d_call: TRBD2
j_call: TRBJ2-2
cdr3_length: 15
v_call: TRBV28
clone_size: few

cdr3_nt: TGTGCCAGCAGTTACTCCGGGACAGGAATCTACGAGCAGTACTTC
cdr3_aa: CASSYSGTGIYEQYF
d_call: TRBD1
j_call: TRBJ2-7
cdr3_length: 15
v_call: TRBV6-5
clone_size: -

cdr3_nt: TGTGCCTGGAGTGGGCAGGGCAGTCAGCCCCAGCATTTT
cdr3_aa: CAWSGQGSQPQHF
d_call: -
j_call: TRBJ1-5
cdr3_length: 13
v_call: TRBV30
clone_size: few

cdr3_nt: TGTGCCAGCAGGGGGGCCGGGGGGAGCGGCTACACCTTC
cdr3_aa: CASRGAGGSGYTF
d_call: -
j_call: TRBJ1-2
cdr3_length: 13
v_call: TRBV25-1
clone_size: few

cdr3_nt: TGTGCCAGCAGTTTCTCTTCGTCCCTCCACTTT
cdr3_aa: CASSFSSSLHF
d_call: -
j_call: TRBJ1-6
cdr3_length: 11
v_call: TRBV6-6
clone_size: once

cdr3_nt: TGCACCACTCGGGGGGCACCCTATGGCTACACCTTC
cdr3_aa: CTTRGAPYGYTF
d_call: -
j_call: TRBJ1-2
cdr3_length: 12
v_call: TRBV1
clone_size: -

cdr3_nt: TGTGCCATAGGGACACCTTCCTACGAGCAGTACTTC
cdr3_aa: CAIGTPSYEQYF
d_call: -
j_call: TRBJ2-7
cdr3_length: 12
v_call: TRBV10-3
clone_size: once

cdr3_nt: TGTGCTAGCAGCTTACAGGGGCTCGGCGCAGATACGCAGTATTTT
cdr3_aa: CASSLQGLGADTQYF
d_call: TRBD1
j_call: TRBJ2-3
cdr3_length: 15
v_call: TRBV7-7
clone_size: -

cdr3_nt: TGCGCCAGCAGTCGCCGACAGGGCATTGGTCCCTACGAGCAGTACTTC
cdr3_aa: CASSRRQGIGPYEQYF
d_call: TRBD1
j_call: TRBJ2-7
cdr3_length: 16
v_call: TRBV23-1
clone_size: few

cdr3_nt: TGCGCCAGCAGCGGGGGGACAGTAACCTACGAGCAGTACTTC
cdr3_aa: CASSGGTVTYEQYF
d_call: -
j_call: TRBJ2-7
cdr3_length: 14
v_call: TRBV5-1
clone_size: -

cdr3_nt: TGTGCCAGCAGCCGTTATAAGACAGGGAGCTATGGCTACACCTTC
cdr3_aa: CASSRYKTGSYGYTF
d_call: TRBD1
j_call: TRBJ1-2
cdr3_length: 15
v_call: TRBV28
clone_size: few

cdr3_nt: TGTGCCAGCAGCGTAGCTGGCAGGGCGATTGACGAGCAGTACTTC
cdr3_aa: CASSVAGRAIDEQYF
d_call: -
j_call: TRBJ2-7
cdr3_length: 15
v_call: TRBV9
clone_size: -

cdr3_nt: TGTGCCAGCAGCCCGACACGGACAGGGTGGGGGGCCAACGTCCTGACTTTC
cdr3_aa: CASSPTRTGWGANVLTF
d_call: TRBD1
j_call: TRBJ2-6
cdr3_length: 17
v_call: TRBV13
clone_size: few

cdr3_nt: TGTGCCAGCAGCGCCCGAATCATGAGCTCCTACGAGCAGTACTTC
cdr3_aa: CASSARIMSSYEQYF
d_call: -
j_call: TRBJ2-7
cdr3_length: 15
v_call: TRBV7-2
clone_size: -

cdr3_nt: TGTGCCAGCAGCCAAACAGATACGCAGTATTTT
cdr3_aa: CASSQTDTQYF
d_call: -
j_call: TRBJ2-3
cdr3_length: 11
v_call: TRBV7-9
clone_size: -

cdr3_nt: TGTGCCAGCAGTCGAGGGTTGGAGCCCGGGACCCAGTACTTC
cdr3_aa: CASSRGLEPGTQYF
d_call: -
j_call: TRBJ2-5
cdr3_length: 14
v_call: TRBV28
clone_size: -

cdr3_nt: TGTGCCAGCAGGCCTCCAGGGCGAACCACCACAGATACGCAGTATTTT
cdr3_aa: CASRPPGRTTTDTQYF
d_call: -
j_call: TRBJ2-3
cdr3_length: 16
v_call: TRBV7-2
clone_size: few

cdr3_nt: TGTGCCAGCAGGGAACAGGTCTACGAGCAGTACTTC
cdr3_aa: CASREQVYEQYF
d_call: -
j_call: TRBJ2-7
cdr3_length: 12
v_call: TRBV6-1
clone_size: -

cdr3_nt: TGTGCCAGCAGTGAATACGGGGGACGAAATGAGCAGTTCTTC
cdr3_aa: CASSEYGGRNEQFF
d_call: -
j_call: TRBJ2-1
cdr3_length: 14
v_call: TRBV25-1
clone_size: -

cdr3_nt: TGTGCCAGCAGCGTAGGGAGTCAGCTAAACGTGAACACTGAAGCTTTCTTT
cdr3_aa: CASSVGSQLNVNTEAFF
d_call: -
j_call: TRBJ1-1
cdr3_length: 17
v_call: TRBV7-9
clone_size: -

cdr3_nt: TGCGCCAGCAGCCCTATGGCCTTCGGGGGGCGCACAGATACGCAGTATTTT
cdr3_aa: CASSPMAFGGRTDTQYF
d_call: -
j_call: TRBJ2-3
cdr3_length: 17
v_call: TRBV4-3
clone_size: -

cdr3_nt: TGTGCCAGCAGTTTACCAATTCCCGGGACTAGCGGGAGTGAGAGCACAGATACGCAGTATTTT
cdr3_aa: CASSLPIPGTSGSESTDTQYF
d_call: TRBD2
j_call: TRBJ2-3
cdr3_length: 21
v_call: TRBV28
clone_size: -

cdr3_nt: TGCGCCAGCAGCCGGCCGGGACTCCTGTACGAGCAGTACTTC
cdr3_aa: CASSRPGLLYEQYF
d_call: -
j_call: TRBJ2-7
cdr3_length: 14
v_call: TRBV4-1
clone_size: -